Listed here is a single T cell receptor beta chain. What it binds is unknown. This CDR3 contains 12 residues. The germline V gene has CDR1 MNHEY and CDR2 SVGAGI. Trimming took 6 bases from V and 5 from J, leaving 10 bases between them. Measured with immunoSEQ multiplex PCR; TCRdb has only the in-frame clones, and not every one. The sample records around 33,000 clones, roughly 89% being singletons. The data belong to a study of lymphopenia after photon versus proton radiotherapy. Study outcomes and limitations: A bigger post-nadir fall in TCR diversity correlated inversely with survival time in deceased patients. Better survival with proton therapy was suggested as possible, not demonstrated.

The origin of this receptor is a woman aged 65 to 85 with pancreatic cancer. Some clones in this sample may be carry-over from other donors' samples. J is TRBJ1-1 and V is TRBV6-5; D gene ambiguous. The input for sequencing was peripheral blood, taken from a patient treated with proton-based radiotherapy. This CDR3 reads CASRAGGTEAFF. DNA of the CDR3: TGTGCCAGCAGAGCCGGAGGTACTGAAGCTTTCTTT.